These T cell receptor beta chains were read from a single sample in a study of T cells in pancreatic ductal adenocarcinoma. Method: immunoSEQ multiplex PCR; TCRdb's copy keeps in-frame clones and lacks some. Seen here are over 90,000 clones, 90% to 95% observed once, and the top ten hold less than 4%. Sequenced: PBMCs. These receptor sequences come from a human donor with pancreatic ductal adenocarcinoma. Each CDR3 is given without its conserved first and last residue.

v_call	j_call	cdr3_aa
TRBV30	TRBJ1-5	AWSVGPGGQPQH
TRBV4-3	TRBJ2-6	ASSQGVSGFTGANVLT
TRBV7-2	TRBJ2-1	ASSLIANSYNEQF
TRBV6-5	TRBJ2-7	ASSYGGSYPYEQY
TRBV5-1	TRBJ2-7	ASSFGDRDEQY
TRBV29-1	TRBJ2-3	SVDRQGAPSTDTQY
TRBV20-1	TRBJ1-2	SPPTPGGYT
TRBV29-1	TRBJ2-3	SVDVNSGSPDTQY
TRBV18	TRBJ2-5	ASSPQGPQAETQY
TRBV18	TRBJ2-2	ASSPYTGRGSGELF
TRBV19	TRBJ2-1	ASSILAGVGNEQF